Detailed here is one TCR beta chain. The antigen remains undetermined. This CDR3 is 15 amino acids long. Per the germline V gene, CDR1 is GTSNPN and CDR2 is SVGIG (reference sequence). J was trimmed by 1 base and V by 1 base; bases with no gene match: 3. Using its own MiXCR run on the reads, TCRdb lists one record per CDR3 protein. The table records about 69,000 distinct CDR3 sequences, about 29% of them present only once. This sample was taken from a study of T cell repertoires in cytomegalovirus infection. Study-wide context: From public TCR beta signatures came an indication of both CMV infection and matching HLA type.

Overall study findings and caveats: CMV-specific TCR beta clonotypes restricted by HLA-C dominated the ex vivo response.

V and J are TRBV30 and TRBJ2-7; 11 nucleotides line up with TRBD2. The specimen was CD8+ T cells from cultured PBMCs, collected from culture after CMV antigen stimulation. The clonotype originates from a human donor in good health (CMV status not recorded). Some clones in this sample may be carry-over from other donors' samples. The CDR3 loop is CAWSAGLAESYEQYF. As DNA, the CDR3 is TGTGCCTGGAGTGCGGGACTAGCGGAATCCTACGAGCAGTACTTC.